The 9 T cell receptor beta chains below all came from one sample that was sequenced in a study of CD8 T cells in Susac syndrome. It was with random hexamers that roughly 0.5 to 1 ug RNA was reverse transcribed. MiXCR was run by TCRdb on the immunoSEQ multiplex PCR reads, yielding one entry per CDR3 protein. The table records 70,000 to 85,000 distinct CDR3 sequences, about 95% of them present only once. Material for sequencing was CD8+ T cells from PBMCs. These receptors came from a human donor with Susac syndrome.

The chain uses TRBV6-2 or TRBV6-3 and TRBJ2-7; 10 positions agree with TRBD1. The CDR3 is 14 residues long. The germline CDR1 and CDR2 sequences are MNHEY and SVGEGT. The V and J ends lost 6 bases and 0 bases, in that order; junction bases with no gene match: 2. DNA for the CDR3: TGTGCCAGCAGCCGGACAGGGGGCTCCTACGAGCAGTACTTC. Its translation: CASSRTGGSYEQYF.

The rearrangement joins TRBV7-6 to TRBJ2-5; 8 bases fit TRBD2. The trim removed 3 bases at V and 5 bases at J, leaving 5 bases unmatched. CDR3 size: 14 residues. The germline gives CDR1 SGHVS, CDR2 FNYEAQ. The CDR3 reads CASSLRGGGETQYF. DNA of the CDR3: TGTGCCAGCAGCTTGCGGGGCGGGGGGGAGACCCAGTACTTC.

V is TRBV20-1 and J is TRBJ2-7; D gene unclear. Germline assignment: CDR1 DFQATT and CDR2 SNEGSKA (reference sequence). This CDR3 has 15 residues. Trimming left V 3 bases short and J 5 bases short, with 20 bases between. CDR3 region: CSARALGLGGNEQYV. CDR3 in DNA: TGCAGTGCTAGGGCCCTTGGGTTGGGTGGAAACGAGCAGTACGTC.

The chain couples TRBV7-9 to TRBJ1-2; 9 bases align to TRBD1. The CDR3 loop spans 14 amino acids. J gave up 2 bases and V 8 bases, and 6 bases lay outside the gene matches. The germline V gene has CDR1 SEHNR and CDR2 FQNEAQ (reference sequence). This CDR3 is CASLGGTGNYGYTF. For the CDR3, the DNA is TGTGCCAGCCTCGGGGGGACAGGGAACTATGGCTACACCTTC.

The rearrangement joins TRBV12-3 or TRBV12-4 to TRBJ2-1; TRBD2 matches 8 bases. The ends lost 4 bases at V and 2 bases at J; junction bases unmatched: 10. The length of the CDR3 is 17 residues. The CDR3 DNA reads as TGTGCCAGCAGTTCCTCCTCCACTAGCGGACCCTACAATGAGCAGTTCTTC. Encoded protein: CASSSSSTSGPYNEQFF.

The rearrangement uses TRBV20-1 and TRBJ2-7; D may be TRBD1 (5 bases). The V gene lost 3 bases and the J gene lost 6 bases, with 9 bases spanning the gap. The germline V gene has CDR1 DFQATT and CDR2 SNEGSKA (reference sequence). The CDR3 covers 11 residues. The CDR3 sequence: CSARWGPEQYV. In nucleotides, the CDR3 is TGCAGTGCTAGGTGGGGCCCCGAGCAGTACGTC.

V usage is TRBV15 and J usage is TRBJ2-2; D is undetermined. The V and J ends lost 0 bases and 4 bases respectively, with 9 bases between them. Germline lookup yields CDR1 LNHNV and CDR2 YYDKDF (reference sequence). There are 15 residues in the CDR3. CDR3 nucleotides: TGTGCCACCAGCAGAGACCGGGCCATCACCGGGGAGCTGTTTTTT. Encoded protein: CATSRDRAITGELFF.

CDR3 region: CASSVSGLLKNIQYF. In DNA form, the CDR3 reads TGTGCCAGCAGCGTATCTGGGTTGTTAAAAAACATTCAGTACTTC. V gene TRBV9 combines with J gene TRBJ2-4, with D uncertain. This CDR3 spans 15 amino acids. V gave up 1 base and J gave up 4 bases, with 12 bases separating them. CDR1 is SGDLS, CDR2 YYNGEE, per germline.

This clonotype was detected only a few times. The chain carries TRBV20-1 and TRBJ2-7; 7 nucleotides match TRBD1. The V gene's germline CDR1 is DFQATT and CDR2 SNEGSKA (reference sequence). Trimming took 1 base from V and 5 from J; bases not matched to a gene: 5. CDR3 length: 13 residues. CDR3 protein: CSARAPDRNEQYF. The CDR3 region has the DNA TGCAGTGCTAGAGCCCCGGACAGGAACGAGCAGTACTTC.